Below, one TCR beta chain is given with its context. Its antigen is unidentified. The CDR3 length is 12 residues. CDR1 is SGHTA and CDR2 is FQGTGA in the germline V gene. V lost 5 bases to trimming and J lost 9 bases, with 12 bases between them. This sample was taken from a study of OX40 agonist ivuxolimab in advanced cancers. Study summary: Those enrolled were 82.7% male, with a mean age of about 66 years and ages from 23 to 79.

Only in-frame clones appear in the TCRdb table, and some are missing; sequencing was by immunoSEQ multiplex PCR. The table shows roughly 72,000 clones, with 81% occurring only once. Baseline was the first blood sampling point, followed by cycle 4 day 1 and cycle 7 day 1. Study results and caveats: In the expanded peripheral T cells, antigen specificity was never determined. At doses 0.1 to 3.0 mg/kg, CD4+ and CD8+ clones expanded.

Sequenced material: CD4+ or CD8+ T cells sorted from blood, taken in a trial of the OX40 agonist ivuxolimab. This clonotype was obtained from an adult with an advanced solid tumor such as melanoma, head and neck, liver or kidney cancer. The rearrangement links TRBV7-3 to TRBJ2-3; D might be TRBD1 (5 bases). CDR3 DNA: TGTGCCAGCAGCCTAGATCAGGGCACGCAGTATTTT. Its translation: CASSLDQGTQYF.